The 31 T cell receptor beta chains given below trace back to one sample, sequenced in a study of technical replicates of blood from a handful of donors. Sequencing was performed with immunoSEQ multiplex PCR; in TCRdb, only in-frame clones are kept and a portion is missing. The data hold approximately 85,000 clones, with 94% observed a single time. Sequenced input: T cells isolated from PBMCs. The receptors shown here come from a human donor in good health.

V usage is TRBV27 and J usage is TRBJ2-5, with 8 bases fitting TRBD1. V lost 0 bases to trimming and J lost 3 bases; unmatched junction nucleotides: 6. Germline lookup yields CDR1 MNHEY and CDR2 SMNVEV (reference sequence). This CDR3 has 16 amino acids. In nucleotides, the CDR3 is TGTGCCAGCAGTTTATCGGGGCAGGGGGCAAAAGAGACCCAGTACTTC. Amino acids: CASSLSGQGAKETQYF.

The chain joins TRBV29-1 to TRBJ2-1, with TRBD2 matching 8 bases. V lost 1 base to trimming and J lost 8 bases; unmatched junction nucleotides: 19. The CDR3 has 18 amino acids. Per the germline V gene, CDR1 is SQVTM and CDR2 is ANQGSEA. The CDR3 nucleotides are TGCAGCGTTGAAGGTCCGTCAGGGACGGGGGGGCCTCAGGATGAGCAGTTCTTC. Protein product: CSVEGPSGTGGPQDEQFF.

The chain is built from TRBV7-6 and TRBJ1-4; no clear D. This CDR3 contains 17 residues. Trimming left V 5 bases short and J 4 bases short, with 20 bases between. Germline V gene sequence: CDR1 SGHVS, CDR2 FNYEAQ. The CDR3 is CASSRMAGAVNNEKLFF. The DNA of the CDR3 is TGTGCCAGCAGCCGAATGGCGGGAGCGGTGAATAATGAAAAACTGTTTTTT.

The gene calls are TRBV10-1 and TRBJ2-1, with TRBD2 identical over 11 bases. Germline V gives CDR1 WNHNN, CDR2 SYGVQD (reference sequence). The CDR3 sequence is 16 residues long. V dropped 3 bases and J dropped 4; count of bases not matched to a gene: 5. CDR3: CASSDVASGGYNEQFF. The DNA for the CDR3 is TGCGCCAGCAGTGATGTGGCTAGCGGGGGGTACAATGAGCAGTTCTTC.

The V call is TRBV30, the J call TRBJ2-1, with unresolved D. V lost 2 bases, J lost 3 bases, and 8 bases lay in between. Germline-derived CDR1 and CDR2 are GTSNPN and SVGIG (reference sequence). This CDR3 is 13 amino acids long. The CDR3 spells CAWSPVRYNEQFF. In DNA, the CDR3 is TGTGCCTGGAGTCCGGTACGCTACAATGAGCAGTTCTTC.

The gene calls are TRBV19 and TRBJ2-6, with D unclear. CDR1 is LNHDA and CDR2 is SQIVND in the germline V gene (reference sequence). With 9 bases removed from V and 0 bases from J, the gap between germline ends came to 6 bases. The CDR3 totals 13 residues. CDR3 protein: CASVFSGANVLTF. Written as DNA, the CDR3 is TGTGCCAGCGTTTTCTCTGGGGCCAACGTCCTGACTTTC.

The V gene is TRBV5-1, the J gene TRBJ2-7; TRBD2 aligns across 13 bases. J gave up 3 bases and V 4 bases, and 16 bases lay outside the gene matches. The CDR3 extends over 19 amino acids. CDR1 is SGHRS, CDR2 YFSETQ, per germline. CDR3 amino acids: CASSGPLAGGPLVFYEQYF. CDR3 DNA: TGCGCCAGCAGCGGACCACTAGCGGGAGGGCCTTTAGTTTTCTACGAGCAGTACTTC.

This chain connects TRBV4-1 to TRBJ2-3; 9 bases are a match to TRBD1. V shed 0 bases and J 7 bases; nucleotides not matched to a gene: 5. CDR3 length equals 15 residues. Germline CDR1 is MGHRA and CDR2 is YSYEKL. CDR3 coding DNA: TGCGCCAGCAGCCAAGAGGACAGGGGTACTAATACGCAGTATTTT. Translated: CASSQEDRGTNTQYF.

This chain links TRBV9 with TRBJ2-1; 8 bases align to TRBD2. The CDR3 totals 15 residues. CDR1 is SGDLS, CDR2 YYNGEE, per germline. The V and J ends lost 4 bases and 3 bases, in that order; junction bases with no gene match: 6. DNA for the CDR3: TGTGCCAGCAGCTCTACCGGGACTAGCTACAATGAGCAGTTCTTC. It specifies CASSSTGTSYNEQFF. The entire variable domain, with the rest obtained from reference TRBV9 and TRBJ2-1, is as follows: DSGVTQTPKHLITATGQRVTLRCSPRSGDLSVYWYQQSLDQGLQFLIQYYNGEERAKGNILERFSAQQFPDLHSELNLSSLELGDSALYFCASSSTGTSYNEQFFGPGTRLTVL.

V usage is TRBV5-1 and J usage is TRBJ2-2; 10 nucleotides agree with TRBD2. The CDR3 sequence is 16 residues long. Germline assignment: CDR1 SGHRS and CDR2 YFSETQ. V gave up 1 base and J gave up 3 bases; unmatched junction bases: 3. The CDR3 protein is CASSLILAGYTGELFF. The DNA of the CDR3 is TGCGCCAGCAGCTTGATACTAGCGGGGTACACCGGGGAGCTGTTTTTT.

The chain links TRBV7-2 to TRBJ2-4, with 7 bases identical to TRBD2. This CDR3 comprises 12 residues. Germline V gene lookup returns CDR1 SGHTA and CDR2 FQGNSA. With V trimmed by 2 bases and J by 14 bases, 6 bases remained unmatched. CDR3 amino acids: CASSLFAGEEYF. In DNA, the CDR3 is TGTGCCAGCAGCTTATTTGCGGGGGAGGAGTACTTC. Full variable domain (missing parts from reference TRBV7-2 and TRBJ2-4): GAGVSQSPSNKVTEKGKDVELRCDPISGHTALYWYRQSLGQGLEFLIYFQGNSAPDKSGLPSDRFSAERTGGSVSTLTIQRTQQEDSAVYLCASSLFAGEEYFGAGTRLSVL.

This chain links TRBV5-6 with TRBJ2-6; D gene uncertain. V was trimmed by 2 bases and J by 0 bases, leaving 9 bases between them. In germline, CDR1 is SGHDT, CDR2 YYEEEE. CDR3 length: 16 amino acids. The CDR3 nucleotides are TGTGCCAGCAGCTTATATGGCTTCTCTGGGGCCAACGTCCTGACTTTC. Encoded protein: CASSLYGFSGANVLTF.

V is TRBV2 and J is TRBJ1-4; D unclear. From germline, CDR1 is SNHLY and CDR2 FYNNEI. Trimming shortened V by 7 bases and J by 0 bases, and 9 bases separated the two germline ends. The length of the CDR3 is 14 residues. This CDR3 is CASKLSTTNEKLFF. CDR3 nucleotides: TGTGCCAGCAAGCTGAGCACAACTAATGAAAAACTGTTTTTT.

This chain links TRBV5-6 with TRBJ2-1; 8 bases agree with TRBD2. The J segment lost 6 bases and the V segment lost 1 base, leaving 9 bases of the junction unmatched. The germline V gene has CDR1 SGHDT and CDR2 YYEEEE. The CDR3 sequence is 16 residues long. The CDR3 DNA sequence: TGTGCCAGCAGCTTGACTAGCGGTTATCCCACCAATGAGCAGTTCTTC. Encoded protein: CASSLTSGYPTNEQFF.

The V call is TRBV5-4, the J call TRBJ2-1; no clear D gene. Trimming stripped 4 bases from V and 7 bases from J, with 9 bases between. CDR3 size: 12 residues. Germline assignment: CDR1 SGHNT and CDR2 YYREEE (reference sequence). CDR3 amino acids: CASSPAVNEQFF. The DNA of the CDR3 is TGTGCCAGCAGCCCTGCGGTAAATGAGCAGTTCTTC.

In nucleotides, the CDR3 is TGTGCCAGTAGTATTCCGGGGGGGTTGGTCACCGGGGAGCTGTTTTTT. Its protein is CASSIPGGLVTGELFF. V usage is TRBV19 and J usage is TRBJ2-2, with 8 bases identical to TRBD2. Looked up from germline, CDR1 is LNHDA and CDR2 is SQIVND (reference sequence). J gave up 4 bases and V 3 bases, and 7 bases lay outside the gene matches. The CDR3 length is 16 residues.

In its sample, this clone was seen once. The genes are TRBV5-1 and TRBJ2-7, with D possibly TRBD2 on 6 matching bases. Germline V CDR1 and CDR2: SGHRS, YFSETQ. Deletions cut 1 base from V and 6 bases from J, with 8 bases between. The CDR3 length is 12 residues. In DNA form, the CDR3 reads TGCGCCAGCAGCTTGACGGGGGTCGAGCAGTACTTC. It codes for CASSLTGVEQYF.

This clone has only one observation. The identical CDR3 is also encoded by other nucleotide sequences in the sample. The V gene is TRBV5-1, the J gene TRBJ2-7, with a possible D match to TRBD2 (5 bases). CDR3 length: 15 residues. V was cut by 0 bases and J by 0 bases, with 10 bases left in between. Germline V CDR1 and CDR2: SGHRS, YFSETQ. CDR3 DNA: TGCGCCAGCAGCTTGGTCGGCGGAGGCTCCTACGAGCAGTACTTC. Its translation is CASSLVGGGSYEQYF.

The V call is TRBV18, the J call TRBJ2-7, with 7 bases fitting TRBD2. The CDR3 runs to 13 residues. Germline CDR1 reads KGHSH; CDR2 reads LQKENI. V lost 5 bases, J lost 1 base, and 2 bases stayed unmatched. CDR3 nucleotide sequence: TGTGCCAGCTCAAGCGGGATTTCCTACGAGCAGTACTTC. Translation gives CASSSGISYEQYF.

The chain employs TRBV9 and TRBJ1-1; unclear D gene. Trimming removed 4 bases at V and 1 base at J, with 11 bases between. The germline gives CDR1 SGDLS, CDR2 YYNGEE. CDR3 size: 14 residues. CDR3 bases: TGTGCCAGCAGCTCCCTGGGAGAGAACACTGAAGCTTTCTTT. Residues: CASSSLGENTEAFF.

The chain uses TRBV6-1 and TRBJ2-7; D is ambiguous. V lost 7 bases and J lost 5, with 9 bases in between. From germline, CDR1 is MNHNS and CDR2 SASEGT. The CDR3 runs 11 residues. The CDR3 is CASKRPNEQYF. CDR3 sequence (DNA): TGTGCCAGCAAGAGGCCCAACGAGCAGTACTTC.

V gene TRBV7-9 combines with J gene TRBJ2-7, with D perhaps TRBD1 (5 bases). CDR1 and CDR2 (germline): SEHNR, FQNEAQ (reference sequence). With 8 bases removed from V and 4 bases from J, the gap between germline ends came to 15 bases. The CDR3 spans 13 residues. The CDR3 region is CASAAGMGYEQYF. For the CDR3, the DNA is TGTGCCAGCGCCGCAGGGATGGGGTACGAGCAGTACTTC.

The chain joins TRBV5-6 to TRBJ1-2, with 8 bases aligning to TRBD1. There are 14 residues in the CDR3. In germline, CDR1 is SGHDT, CDR2 YYEEEE. V lost 6 bases to trimming and J lost 4 bases; unmatched junction nucleotides: 8. The CDR3: CASKLRTGRYGYTF. The DNA of the CDR3 is TGTGCCAGCAAGCTAAGGACAGGGCGCTATGGCTACACCTTC. Together with reference TRBV5-6 and TRBJ1-2, the CDR3 gives the full variable domain: DAGVTQSPTHLIKTRGQQVTLRCSPKSGHDTVSWYQQALGQGPQFIFQYYEEEERQRGNFPDRFSGHQFPNYSSELNVNALLLGDSALYLCASKLRTGRYGYTFGSGTRLTVV.

The chain recombines TRBV7-8 with TRBJ1-3; 8 positions agree with TRBD1. Looked up from germline, CDR1 is SGHVS and CDR2 is FQNEAQ. The CDR3 covers 17 residues. V lost 1 base to trimming and J lost 0 bases; unmatched junction nucleotides: 5. CDR3 protein: CASSLGDRFFSGNTIYF. The DNA for the CDR3 is TGTGCCAGCAGCTTAGGGGACAGGTTCTTCTCTGGAAACACCATATATTTT.

This sequence joins TRBV5-1 and TRBJ2-6; TRBD1 matches at 8 bases. Germline CDR1 is SGHRS and CDR2 is YFSETQ. This CDR3 comprises 19 residues. After removal of 1 base from V and 0 bases from J, the junction contained 9 bases not matched to a gene. The CDR3 DNA sequence: TGCGCCAGCAGCTTGAATCTAGGACAGGGACTCTCTGGGGCCAACGTCCTGACTTTC. Its translation: CASSLNLGQGLSGANVLTF.

This chain connects TRBV4-2 to TRBJ2-3, with TRBD2 matching over 9 bases. The trim removed 0 bases at V and 2 bases at J, leaving 3 bases unmatched. The CDR3 is 16 residues long. Germline V CDR1 and CDR2: LGHNA, YNFKEQ. Here the CDR3 DNA reads TGTGCCAGCAGCCAAGAACTAGCGGGTTTCACAGATACGCAGTATTTT. This translates into CASSQELAGFTDTQYF.

The V call is TRBV6-5, the J call TRBJ1-2, with D uncertain. The CDR3 has 11 residues. The V end lost 4 bases, the J end lost 8 bases, and 8 bases lay between the germline ends. Per the germline V gene, CDR1 is MNHEY and CDR2 is SVGAGI. CDR3: CASSSGWGYTF. The CDR3, as DNA: TGTGCCAGCAGTTCGGGTTGGGGCTACACCTTC.

This clone has only one observation. The chain is built from TRBV29-1 and TRBJ2-1; 14 bases match TRBD2. Germline V lookup: CDR1 SQVTM, CDR2 ANQGSEA. With V trimmed by 7 bases and J by 9 bases, 8 bases remained unmatched. The length of the CDR3 is 14 residues. For the CDR3, the DNA is TGCAGCGCCGGACTAGCGGGAGGAGGCCCTGAGCAGTTCTTC. Amino acids: CSAGLAGGGPEQFF.

The chain uses TRBV28 and TRBJ2-7, with D possibly TRBD2 on 6 matching bases. From germline, CDR1 is MDHEN and CDR2 SYDVKM. CDR3 length equals 15 residues. With 8 bases removed from V and 0 bases from J, the gap between germline ends came to 17 bases. Here the CDR3 reads CASCQSGLSSYEQYF. The DNA of the CDR3 is TGTGCCAGCTGTCAAAGCGGGCTGAGCTCCTACGAGCAGTACTTC.

The V and J genes are TRBV9 and TRBJ1-4, with 7 bases matching TRBD1. Trimming at V came to 2 bases and at J to 4 bases, leaving 5 bases not matched to a gene. This CDR3 is 15 amino acids long. From germline, CDR1 is SGDLS and CDR2 YYNGEE. CDR3 DNA sequence: TGTGCCAGCAGCGTCACCGGGACAGTTAATGAAAAACTGTTTTTT. Encoded protein: CASSVTGTVNEKLFF.

J is TRBJ1-2 and V is TRBV28; no reliable D call. Germline V gene lookup returns CDR1 MDHEN and CDR2 SYDVKM. Trimming left V 3 bases short and J 8 bases short, with 13 bases between. CDR3 size: 13 residues. The CDR3 bases are TGTGCCAGCAGTTTTGGAGTTCTAAGCGGCTACACCTTC. Translated: CASSFGVLSGYTF.